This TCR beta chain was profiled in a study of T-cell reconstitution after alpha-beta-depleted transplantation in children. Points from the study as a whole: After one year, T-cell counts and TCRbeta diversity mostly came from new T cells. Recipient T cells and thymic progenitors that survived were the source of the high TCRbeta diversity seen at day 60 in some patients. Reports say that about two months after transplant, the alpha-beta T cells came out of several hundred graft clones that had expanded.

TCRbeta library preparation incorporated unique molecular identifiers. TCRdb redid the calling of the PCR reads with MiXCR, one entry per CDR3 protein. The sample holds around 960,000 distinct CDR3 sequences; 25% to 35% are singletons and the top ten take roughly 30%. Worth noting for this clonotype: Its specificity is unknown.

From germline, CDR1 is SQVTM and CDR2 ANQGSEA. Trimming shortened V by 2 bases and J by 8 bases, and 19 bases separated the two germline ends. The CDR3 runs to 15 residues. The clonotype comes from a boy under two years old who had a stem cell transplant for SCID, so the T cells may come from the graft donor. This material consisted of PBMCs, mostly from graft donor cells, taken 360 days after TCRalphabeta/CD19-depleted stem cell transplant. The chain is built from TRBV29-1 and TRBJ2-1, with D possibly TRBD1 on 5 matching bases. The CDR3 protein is CSVESAGQMRYEQFF. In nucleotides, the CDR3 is TGCAGCGTTGAATCGGCAGGGCAAATGCGCTATGAGCAGTTCTTC.